This TCR beta chain is from a study of T cells after yellow fever vaccination. MiXCR, applied by TCRdb to the 5' RACE reads, yields one record per CDR3 protein. This sample carries about 60,000 distinct CDR3 sequences, about 6.6% of them seen once, and the ten largest clones take 40% to 45%. This clonotype was counted ten times or more. Its antigen is still unknown. Study-level findings and limits: When the response was secondary, it was weaker but reached its peak faster, day 5 versus 15.

The CDR3 sequence is 14 residues long. The junction had 7 bases not matched to a gene; V was cut back by 5 bases and J by 5 bases. Germline loops: CDR1 MNHEY, CDR2 SMNVEV (reference sequence). The TCR sequence derives from a man aged 18 to 35 who received the YFV17D yellow fever vaccine. Sequencing used CD8+ T cells sorted from PBMCs, obtained on the day of the first yellow fever vaccination. The chain joins TRBV27 to TRBJ2-5, with 8 bases that match TRBD1. The CDR3 loop reads CASSPGQGRETQYF. CDR3 nucleotide sequence: TGTGCCAGCAGTCCCGGACAGGGCAGGGAGACCCAGTACTTC.